Described below is a single TCR beta chain sequence and its context. Its specificity is unknown. These data belong to a study of T-cell reconstitution after alpha-beta-depleted transplantation in children. Broader study findings: One year post-transplant, T-cell counts and diversity were largely derived from T cells produced anew. It was surviving recipient T cells and thymic progenitors that gave some patients high TCRbeta diversity at day 60.

Unique molecular identifiers were incorporated into the prepared TCRbeta library. TCRdb re-called the PCR reads through MiXCR, storing one row per CDR3 protein. The sample holds 200,000 to 300,000 distinct CDR3 sequences, about 24% seen once. Germline V gives CDR1 SGHNT, CDR2 YYREEE (reference sequence). CDR3 length: 15 amino acids. V lost 4 bases to trimming and J lost 7 bases, with 19 bases between them. The sample consisted of PBMCs, mostly from graft donor cells, taken 360 days after TCRalphabeta/CD19-depleted stem cell transplant. The chain has TRBV5-4 and TRBJ2-3, with D possibly being TRBD2 (6 bases). The TCR sequence derives from a female patient aged 2 to 10 who had a stem cell transplant for congenital amegakaryocytic thrombocytopenia, so the T cells may come from the graft donor. The CDR3 region has the DNA TGTGCCAGCAGCCAGGGTACCACGCGGGGTAATACGCAGTATTTT. This encodes CASSQGTTRGNTQYF.